This T cell receptor beta chain was captured in a study of T cell responses to AZD1222 COVID-19 vaccine. The CDR3 consists of 15 residues. V was clipped by 0 bases and J by 8 bases, with 15 bases between them. Germline CDR1 and CDR2: SGHKS and YYEKEE (reference sequence). The study, taken as a whole, reports: Mostly white British, mostly female donors; authors suggested clonal diversity may be underestimated. Targeting of unmutated variant regions was reportedly seen in nearly half of spike-specific TCRs.

The method was immunoSEQ multiplex PCR; TCRdb's version includes in-frame clones alone and lacks a portion of them. The sample holds approximately 130,000 clones, roughly 92% seen once. Of note for this clone: The antigen is undetermined.

The clonotype was recovered from an adult in good health. V gene TRBV5-5 combines with J gene TRBJ2-1; D gene unclear. The sequenced sample was peripheral blood, obtained on day 0 of AZD1222 vaccination. Written as DNA, the CDR3 is TGTGCCAGCAGCTTGGGGTCCGAGATAACCTATGAGCAGTTCTTC. Translated: CASSLGSEITYEQFF.